The 19 T cell receptor beta chains below all came from one sample that was sequenced in a study of early T cells in non-severe SARS-CoV-2 infection (dated by TCRdb to the early 2020s). Library method: 5' RACE. Sequencing relied on a NextSeq 500. In TCRdb, the public reads were trimmed at Q25 with fastp and aligned with MiXCR, with productive beta chains retained. For every CDR3 protein sequence, its rows merge into one entry that carries the most common genes and DNA. The sample data list around 77,000 distinct CDR3 sequences, and about 14% of these were observed just once. Roughly 3.7% of the sample is held by the ten biggest clonotypes. The sample consisted of whole blood, taken at baseline. All receptors derive from an adult who was a healthcare worker with PCR-confirmed SARS-CoV-2 infection or an uninfected control (not recorded which).

The gene calls are TRBV9 and TRBJ2-6; D is uncertain. The CDR3 extends over 15 amino acids. Trimming removed 4 bases at V and 0 bases at J, with 8 bases between. CDR1 SGDLS and CDR2 YYNGEE come from the germline V gene. The CDR3 DNA sequence: TGTGCCAGCAGCATCCCCGGCTCTGGGGCCAACGTCCTGACTTTC. Its protein is CASSIPGSGANVLTF.

The J gene is TRBJ2-1, the V gene TRBV5-1, with a weak D call TRBD2 (6 bases). CDR1 is SGHRS and CDR2 is YFSETQ in the germline V gene. Trimming stripped 7 bases from V and 4 bases from J, with 21 bases between. The CDR3 is 16 residues long. The CDR3 bases are TGCGCCAGCGCGGTTGGGCCGGGGGTAGCTTACAATGAGCAGTTCTTC. Translation gives CASAVGPGVAYNEQFF.

The chain is built from TRBV5-4 and TRBJ2-2; perhaps TRBD1 as D (5 bases). This CDR3 has 14 residues. The V end lost 7 bases, the J end lost 1 base, and 11 bases lay between the germline ends. Germline loops: CDR1 SGHNT, CDR2 YYREEE (reference sequence). The CDR3, as DNA: TGTGCCAGCTGGGGCTCTAAGAACACCGGGGAGCTGTTTTTT. It is translated as CASWGSKNTGELFF.

The V call is TRBV7-3, the J call TRBJ2-2, with D unclear. The germline gives CDR1 SGHTA, CDR2 FQGTGA. The CDR3 length is 12 residues. The V end was cut by 5 bases, the J end by 7 bases, with 8 bases between. In nucleotides, the CDR3 is TGTGCCAGCAGCACTAAAGGCGGGGAGCTGTTTTTT. Amino acids: CASSTKGGELFF.

This chain joins TRBV12-3 or TRBV12-4 and TRBJ2-4; D is undetermined. The V and J ends lost 5 bases and 5 bases respectively, with 19 bases between them. This CDR3 has 16 residues. The CDR3 nucleotides read TGTGCCAGCAGTCCCCCCCCCACGAGAGTCGAAAACATTCAGTACTTC. It yields the protein CASSPPPTRVENIQYF.

The genes are TRBV14 and TRBJ2-1; the D is unclear. Deletions cut 3 bases from V and 9 bases from J, with 15 bases between. CDR1 and CDR2 from the germline V gene are SGHDN and FVKESK. The CDR3 runs 14 residues. In nucleotides, the CDR3 is TGTGCCAGCAGCCAGACCATCCGACTGGGTGAGCAGTTCTTC. Translated: CASSQTIRLGEQFF. Drawing the rest from reference TRBV14 and TRBJ2-1, the complete variable domain is EAGVTQFPSHSVIEKGQTVTLRCDPISGHDNLYWYRRVMGKEIKFLLHFVKESKQDESGMPNNRFLAERTGGTYSTLKVQPAELEDSGVYFCASSQTIRLGEQFFGPGTRLTVL.

The rearrangement links TRBV7-3 to TRBJ2-1, with 9 bases identical to TRBD2. This CDR3 has 15 residues. Looked up from germline, CDR1 is SGHTA and CDR2 is FQGTGA. The junction had 10 bases not matched to a gene; V was cut back by 4 bases and J by 9 bases. The CDR3 loop reads CASSSRAGGVGEQFF. In DNA form, the CDR3 reads TGTGCCAGCAGCTCCCGGGCGGGAGGGGTCGGTGAGCAGTTCTTC.

This clonotype turned up a few times. The chain links TRBV27 to TRBJ2-7; 10 bases are a match to TRBD1. From germline, CDR1 is MNHEY and CDR2 SMNVEV (reference sequence). The CDR3 spans 15 residues. After removal of 0 bases from V and 6 bases from J, the junction contained 5 bases not matched to a gene. The chain's CDR3 is CASSLSGTGDGEQYF. The CDR3 nucleotides are TGTGCCAGCAGTTTATCGGGGACAGGGGACGGCGAGCAGTACTTC.

J is TRBJ1-1 and V is TRBV4-2; D unclear. The germline V and J ends were trimmed by 2 bases and 4 bases, with 14 bases remaining between them. The length of the CDR3 is 15 residues. Germline values: CDR1 LGHNA, CDR2 YNFKEQ. CDR3 nucleotide sequence: TGTGCCAGCAGCCAATATGGGAGCCTGGGCACTGAAGCTTTCTTT. Its protein is CASSQYGSLGTEAFF.

V and J are TRBV4-1 and TRBJ2-1; D is undetermined. V lost 2 bases to trimming and J lost 3 bases, with 8 bases between them. The germline V gene encodes CDR1 MGHRA and CDR2 YSYEKL. The CDR3 runs to 14 residues. CDR3 coding DNA: TGCGCCAGCAGCCAATCGGGTCTCTACAATGAGCAGTTCTTC. This sequence encodes CASSQSGLYNEQFF.

The chain is built from TRBV6-5 and TRBJ2-7, with 9 bases aligning to TRBD1. V shed 7 bases and J 4 bases; nucleotides not matched to a gene: 11. The CDR3 is 15 amino acids. Germline CDR1 reads MNHEY; CDR2 reads SVGAGI. Here the CDR3 reads CASTLLGTGIYEQYF. The CDR3 DNA reads as TGTGCCAGCACCCTACTTGGGACAGGGATTTACGAGCAGTACTTC.

The sample holds a few counts of this clonotype. The chain combines TRBV3-1 with TRBJ2-1; 11 bases line up with TRBD2. Germline trimming cut 5 bases from V and 3 bases from J; bases unmatched to any gene: 3. This CDR3 spans 15 amino acids. The V gene's germline CDR1 is LGHDT and CDR2 YNNKEL (reference sequence). The CDR3 reads CASSETSGSYNEQFF. The CDR3 coding sequence is TGTGCCAGCAGCGAAACTAGCGGGAGCTACAATGAGCAGTTCTTC.

The chain has TRBV9 and TRBJ2-3; D gene ambiguous. V lost 0 bases, J lost 11 bases, and 10 bases lay in between. This CDR3 region has 12 residues. CDR1 is SGDLS and CDR2 is YYNGEE in the germline V gene. CDR3 sequence: CASSVADRLQYF. The CDR3 bases are TGTGCCAGCAGCGTAGCGGATAGATTGCAGTATTTT.

This clonotype appeared a few times. The chain joins TRBV2 to TRBJ1-2; the D is unclear. CDR3 length: 15 residues. CDR1 and CDR2 from the germline V gene are SNHLY and FYNNEI. With 0 bases removed from V and 0 bases from J, the gap between germline ends came to 8 bases. The CDR3 DNA sequence: TGTGCCAGCAGTGAAGCGGAGGGTCCTAACTATGGCTACACCTTC. Its translation is CASSEAEGPNYGYTF.

Here the CDR3 reads CTSSRDIPDSTDTQYF. The CDR3 DNA sequence: TGCACCAGCAGCCGGGATATACCGGATAGCACAGATACGCAGTATTTT. This chain joins TRBV1 and TRBJ2-3. TRBV1 is a known pseudogene. The CDR3 runs to 16 residues.

DNA of the CDR3: TGTGCCAGCAGTCGGACAGACAATGAGCAGTTCTTC. This sequence encodes CASSRTDNEQFF. The J gene is TRBJ2-1, the V gene TRBV12-3 or TRBV12-4; D may be TRBD1 (6 bases). This CDR3 has 12 residues. V lost 5 bases to trimming and J lost 5 bases, with 7 bases between them.

This clonotype occurred a few times. The chain employs TRBV20-1 and TRBJ2-1; 8 bases map to TRBD2. The germline V gene has CDR1 DFQATT and CDR2 SNEGSKA (reference sequence). The CDR3 consists of 16 residues. The V gene end was trimmed by 3 bases and the J gene end by 0 bases; junction bases not matched to a gene: 7. Written as DNA, the CDR3 is TGCAGTGCTAGTCCACCCAGCGGGGGCTCCTACAATGAGCAGTTCTTC. It specifies CSASPPSGGSYNEQFF.

This clonotype turned up a few times. V gene TRBV6-1 combines with J gene TRBJ2-7; 7 bases are shared with TRBD2. Germline CDR1 is MNHNS and CDR2 is SASEGT. The CDR3 contains 15 residues. J gave up 2 bases and V 2 bases, and 6 bases lay outside the gene matches. The CDR3 is CASSEPQAGPYEQYF. The DNA of the CDR3 is TGTGCCAGCAGTGAACCGCAAGCGGGACCCTACGAGCAGTACTTC.

This chain links TRBV12-3 or TRBV12-4 with TRBJ2-1, with TRBD2 as a possible D gene (6 bases). Between the trimmed V and J ends, which lost 6 bases and 2 bases, there was a span of 14 bases. CDR3 length: 15 residues. In nucleotides, the CDR3 is TGTGCCAGCAGCCCCGGGAGCGCGACCTACAATGAGCAGTTCTTC. Its translation: CASSPGSATYNEQFF.